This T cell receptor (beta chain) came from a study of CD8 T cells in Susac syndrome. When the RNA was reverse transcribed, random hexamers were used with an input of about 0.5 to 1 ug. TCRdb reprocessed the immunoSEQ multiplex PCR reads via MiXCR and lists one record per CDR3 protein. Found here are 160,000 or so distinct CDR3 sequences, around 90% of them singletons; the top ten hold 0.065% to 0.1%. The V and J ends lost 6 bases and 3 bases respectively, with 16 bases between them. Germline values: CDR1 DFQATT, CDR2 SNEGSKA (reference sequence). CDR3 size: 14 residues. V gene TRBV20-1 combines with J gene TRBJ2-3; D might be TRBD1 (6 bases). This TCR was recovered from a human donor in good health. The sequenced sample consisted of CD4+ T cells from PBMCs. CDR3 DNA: TGCAGTGCCCCTAGGGCCCAGGGGACAGATACGCAGTATTTT. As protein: CSAPRAQGTDTQYF.